This T cell receptor (beta chain) was obtained from a study of cytotoxic CD8 clonotypes in ibrutinib-treated CLL. Overall study results and limits: Sustained-remission patients were sampled at one set of times and progressing patients at different ones.

For this clone: Its antigen remains unknown.

The CDR3 sequence is 14 residues long. V lost 8 bases and J lost 8; bases outside the gene matches: 9. Germline CDR1 LNHDA, CDR2 SQIVND (reference sequence). TCRdb keeps only in-frame clones here, not all; method: immunoSEQ multiplex PCR. The repertoire holds some 350,000 clones, with 67% as singletons. V usage is TRBV19 and J usage is TRBJ1-4, with 9 positions matching TRBD1. The receptor was isolated from a human donor with chronic lymphocytic leukemia. This sample comprised PBMCs, obtained after 36 months of ibrutinib treatment. CDR3 sequence (DNA): TGTGCCAGTCACCCGGGACAGGGACAGGAAAAACTGTTTTTT. As protein: CASHPGQGQEKLFF.